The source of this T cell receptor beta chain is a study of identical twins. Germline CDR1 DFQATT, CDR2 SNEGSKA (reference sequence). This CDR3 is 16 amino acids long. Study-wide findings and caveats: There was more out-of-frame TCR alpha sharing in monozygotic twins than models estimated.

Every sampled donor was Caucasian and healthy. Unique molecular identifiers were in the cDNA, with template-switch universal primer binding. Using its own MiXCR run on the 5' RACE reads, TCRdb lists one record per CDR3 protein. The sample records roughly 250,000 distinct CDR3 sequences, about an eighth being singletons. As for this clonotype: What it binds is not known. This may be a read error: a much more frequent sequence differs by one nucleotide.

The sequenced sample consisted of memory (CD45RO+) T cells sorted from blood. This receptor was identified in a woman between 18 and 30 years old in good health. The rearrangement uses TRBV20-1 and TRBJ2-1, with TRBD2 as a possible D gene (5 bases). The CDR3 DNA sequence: TGCTGTGCTAGACCGTGGACTGCGAGAGGCCAAAATGAGCAGTTCTTC. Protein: CCARPWTARGQNEQFF.